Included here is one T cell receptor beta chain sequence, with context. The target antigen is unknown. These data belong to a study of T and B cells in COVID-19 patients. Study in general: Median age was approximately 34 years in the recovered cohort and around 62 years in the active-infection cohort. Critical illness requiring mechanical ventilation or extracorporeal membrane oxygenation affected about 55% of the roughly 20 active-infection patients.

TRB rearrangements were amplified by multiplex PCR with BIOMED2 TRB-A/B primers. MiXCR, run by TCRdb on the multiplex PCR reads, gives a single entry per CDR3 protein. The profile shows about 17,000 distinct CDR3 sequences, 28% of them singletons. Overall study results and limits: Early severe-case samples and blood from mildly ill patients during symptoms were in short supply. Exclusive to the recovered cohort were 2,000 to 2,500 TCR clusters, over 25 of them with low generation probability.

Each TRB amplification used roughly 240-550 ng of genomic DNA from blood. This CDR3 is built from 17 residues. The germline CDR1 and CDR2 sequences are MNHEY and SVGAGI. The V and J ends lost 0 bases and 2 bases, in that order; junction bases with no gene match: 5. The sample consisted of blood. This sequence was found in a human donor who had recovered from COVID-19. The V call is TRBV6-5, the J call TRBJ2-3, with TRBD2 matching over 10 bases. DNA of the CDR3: TGTGCCAGCAGTTACTCTAGCGGGGGGATAGCCACAGATACGCAGTATTTT. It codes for CASSYSSGGIATDTQYF.